A single sample gave rise to the 8 T cell receptor beta chains below, sequenced in a study of regulatory T cells in long-lasting Graves disease. The TCR beta library used iRepertoire HTBI primers with Arm-PCR amplification of CDR3. TCRdb redid the calling of the multiplex PCR reads with MiXCR, one entry per CDR3 protein. Of hundreds of thousands of distinct CDR3 sequences in the sample, around 16% were seen once. The time point is: newly diagnosed GD, antithyroid drugs for less than 3 months. Preparation of the TCR library used RNA extracted from PBMCs. These records were also assigned to another study, of T cells in Graves' hyperthyroidism and ophthalmopathy.

The material was peripheral blood mononuclear cells (PBMCs), obtained at new diagnosis, from a patient treated with antithyroid drugs. The receptors come from a woman aged 35-60 years with Graves disease.

This clonotype was seen once. Mismatch with germline at one junction end may stem from a read error. The chain is built from TRBV19 and TRBJ1-1; 9 nucleotides agree with TRBD1. In germline, CDR1 is LNHDA, CDR2 SQIVND (reference sequence). The CDR3 is made up of 20 amino acids. The DNA for the CDR3 is TGTGCCAATAGTATCGGCCCCCCGGGACAGGGAAGGAGCATGAACACTGAAGCTTTCTTT. Its protein is CANSIGPPGQGRSMNTEAFF.

This chain uses TRBV9 with TRBJ2-1; 9 bases align to TRBD2. The V gene end was trimmed by 0 bases and the J gene end by 6 bases; junction bases not matched to a gene: 4. This CDR3 comprises 15 residues. Per the germline V gene, CDR1 is SGDLS and CDR2 is YYNGEE. The CDR3 spells CASSVEGLAGNEQFF. In nucleotides, the CDR3 is TGTGCCAGCAGCGTAGAGGGACTAGCCGGCAATGAGCAGTTCTTC.

This clonotype was counted between two and nine times. The chain carries TRBV9 and TRBJ2-5; D unclear. V was shortened by 0 bases and J by 5 bases, with 14 bases between the two germline ends. CDR3 size: 15 residues. Per germline, CDR1 SGDLS and CDR2 YYNGEE. The CDR3 reads CASSVGMVGRETQYF. CDR3 in DNA: TGTGCCAGCAGCGTAGGGATGGTGGGCAGGGAGACCCAGTACTTC. The whole variable domain, remainder taken from reference TRBV9 and TRBJ2-5, is DSGVTQTPKHLITATGQRVTLRCSPRSGDLSVYWYQQSLDQGLQFLIQYYNGEERAKGNILERFSAQQFPDLHSELNLSSLELGDSALYFCASSVGMVGRETQYFGPGTRLLVL.

This clonotype has ten or more counts. This rearrangement joins TRBV3-1 to TRBJ1-1; D is uncertain. V lost 4 bases and J 0 bases, leaving 12 bases between the germline ends. Germline CDR1 is LGHDT and CDR2 is YNNKEL (reference sequence). The CDR3 spans 15 residues. The chain's CDR3 is CASSPYTRMNTEAFF. In nucleotides, the CDR3 is TGTGCCAGCAGCCCCTATACACGGATGAACACTGAAGCTTTCTTT.

In this sample, this clonotype turned up a few times. The rearrangement links TRBV19 to TRBJ2-7, with 9 nucleotides matching TRBD2. CDR1 is LNHDA and CDR2 is SQIVND in the germline V gene (reference sequence). The CDR3 is 15 residues long. Unmatched junction bases numbered 9, after V lost 4 bases and J lost 5 bases. CDR3 region: CASSTRARGGDEQYF. The CDR3 nucleotides are TGTGCCAGTAGTACCAGGGCGCGGGGGGGCGACGAGCAGTACTTC. Drawing the rest from reference TRBV19 and TRBJ2-7, the complete variable domain is DGGITQSPKYLFRKEGQNVTLSCEQNLNHDAMYWYRQDPGQGLRLIYYSQIVNDFQKGDIAEGYSVSREKKESFPLTVTSAQKNPTAFYLCASSTRARGGDEQYFGPGTRLTVT.

The genes are TRBV7-9 and TRBJ1-2; D is perhaps TRBD1 (6 bases). CDR3 length: 11 amino acids. V shed 4 bases and J shed 12 bases, with 12 bases lying between them. In germline, CDR1 is SEHNR, CDR2 FQNEAQ (reference sequence). The CDR3 is CASSYAGDNTF. The CDR3 DNA is TGTGCCAGCAGCTACGCAGGGGATAACACCTTC.

The table lists this clonotype with many counts. The rearrangement joins TRBV12-5 to TRBJ1-1; D is uncertain. The CDR3 sequence is 14 residues long. CDR1 is LGHNT, CDR2 FRNRAP, per germline. V lost 5 bases to trimming and J lost 0 bases, with 10 bases between them. The CDR3 DNA is TGTGCTAGTGGTCCCCGGGCCTTGAACACTGAAGCTTTCTTT. Its translation is CASGPRALNTEAFF.

This clonotype was observed many times. This sequence joins TRBV28 and TRBJ2-3; 16 bases align to TRBD2. This CDR3 has 17 amino acids. Germline V gives CDR1 MDHEN, CDR2 SYDVKM. V was pared by 3 bases and J by 8 bases, with 8 bases of the junction left unmatched. CDR3 nucleotides: TGTGCCAGCAGTTTTTGGGGACTAGCGGGGGGGCCAGGTACGCAGTATTTT. Amino acid sequence: CASSFWGLAGGPGTQYF.